Below are 23 T cell receptor beta chains sequenced from a single sample in a study of shared clonotypes between healthy human individuals. Here immunoSEQ multiplex PCR was the method, and the copy in TCRdb shows in-frame clones only, minus some. The sample lists around 2.1 million clones; 85% to 95% were seen once. Naive CD8 cells lacked CD45RO and underwent positive selection for CCR7, leaving out terminally differentiated effector memory CD45RA+ cells. Sequencing was carried out using naive CD8+ T cells from PBMCs. Receptors were obtained from a man between 18 and 29 years old in good health. Some clones in this sample may be carry-over from other donors' samples.

V usage is TRBV15 and J usage is TRBJ2-3; D unclear. Germline V gene sequence: CDR1 LNHNV, CDR2 YYDKDF (reference sequence). There are 13 residues in the CDR3. V shed 4 bases and J shed 1 base, with 6 bases lying between them. CDR3 in DNA: TGTGCCACCAGCATACTCCGCACAGATACGCAGTATTTT. Amino acid sequence: CATSILRTDTQYF.

The chain couples TRBV9 to TRBJ2-3, with D unresolved. Germline CDR1 is SGDLS and CDR2 is YYNGEE. Trimming took 3 bases from V and 6 from J, leaving 17 bases between them. The CDR3 consists of 15 residues. CDR3: CASSATELVLDTQYF. The CDR3 coding sequence is TGTGCCAGCAGCGCAACGGAATTGGTGCTGGATACGCAGTATTTT.

This chain joins TRBV28 and TRBJ1-5; D remains ambiguous. Germline lookup yields CDR1 MDHEN and CDR2 SYDVKM. This CDR3 is built from 14 residues. Trimming removed 3 bases at V and 3 bases at J, with 9 bases between. The CDR3 DNA sequence: TGTGCCAGCAGTTTGGGCCAGATCAATCAGCCCCAGCATTTT. Its protein is CASSLGQINQPQHF.

The chain links TRBV13 to TRBJ1-1; D gene ambiguous. Trimming pared 4 bases from V and 4 bases from J, leaving 7 bases between. The CDR3 has 12 residues. Germline CDR1 is PRHDT and CDR2 is FYEKMQ (reference sequence). DNA for the CDR3: TGTGCCAGCAGCTACCTGGGCACTGAAGCTTTCTTT. It translates to CASSYLGTEAFF.

V is TRBV19 and J is TRBJ1-5; D uncertain. Germline assignment: CDR1 LNHDA and CDR2 SQIVND (reference sequence). The CDR3 is 17 amino acids. V lost 4 bases and J lost 2, with 18 bases in between. The CDR3 reads CASSNPIIRVGNQPQHF. The CDR3 DNA sequence: TGTGCCAGTAGTAACCCTATCATTCGGGTAGGCAATCAGCCCCAGCATTTT.

V and J are TRBV2 and TRBJ2-1; 7 nucleotides line up with TRBD1. Germline V CDR1 and CDR2: SNHLY, FYNNEI. This CDR3 has 18 residues. J gave up 4 bases and V 8 bases, and 20 bases lay outside the gene matches. This chain's CDR3 is CASLVSRLLGTAYNEQFF. CDR3 in DNA: TGTGCCAGCCTGGTATCTCGACTGCTCGGGACAGCATACAATGAGCAGTTCTTC.

V gene TRBV19 combines with J gene TRBJ1-5; perhaps TRBD1 as D (5 bases). CDR1 LNHDA and CDR2 SQIVND come from the germline V gene (reference sequence). V was trimmed by 5 bases and J by 11 bases, leaving 22 bases between them. This CDR3 has 15 residues. The CDR3 DNA is TGTGCCAGTAGTCTCCGCGGACGGGGGGACGGGGCCCAGCATTTT. Translated, it gives CASSLRGRGDGAQHF.

In nucleotides, the CDR3 is TGTGCCAGCAGTATCCCGGGACTAGCGGGAGCGGGGAATGAGCAGTTCTTC. This sequence encodes CASSIPGLAGAGNEQFF. V and J are TRBV27 and TRBJ2-1; 14 bases fit TRBD2. With V trimmed by 5 bases and J by 7 bases, 10 bases remained unmatched. The length of the CDR3 is 17 residues. Germline V gene lookup returns CDR1 MNHEY and CDR2 SMNVEV (reference sequence).

V gene TRBV11-2 combines with J gene TRBJ2-3, with TRBD2 identical over 15 bases. V dropped 5 bases and J dropped 5; count of bases not matched to a gene: 11. The CDR3 length is 18 residues. The germline gives CDR1 SGHAT, CDR2 FQNNGV. The CDR3 here is CASSPRTSGRAYEDTQYF. In DNA form, the CDR3 reads TGTGCCAGCAGCCCGAGGACTAGCGGGAGGGCCTATGAAGATACGCAGTATTTT.

The V and J genes are TRBV7-9 and TRBJ2-7; 8 bases match TRBD2. There are 16 residues in the CDR3. Trimming removed 5 bases from V and 3 bases from J; junction bases left unmatched: 12. Germline V CDR1 and CDR2: SEHNR, FQNEAQ (reference sequence). The CDR3 sequence is CASSHEYGTRNYEQYF. The CDR3 DNA follows: TGTGCCAGCAGCCATGAATACGGGACTAGAAACTACGAGCAGTACTTC.

This clone is a singleton in its sample. This chain links TRBV5-1 with TRBJ2-7; 10 bases match TRBD1. The length of the CDR3 is 14 residues. Germline V lookup: CDR1 SGHRS, CDR2 YFSETQ. The junction had 3 bases not matched to a gene; V was cut back by 2 bases and J by 4 bases. The CDR3 sequence: CASSFGTGDYEQYF. The CDR3 bases are TGCGCCAGCAGCTTCGGGACAGGGGATTACGAGCAGTACTTC.

As for this clone: Other DNA sequences in this specimen translate into the identical CDR3. This sequence joins TRBV7-9 and TRBJ1-5, with no clear D. V shed 1 base and J shed 7 bases, with 11 bases lying between them. The CDR3 sequence is 14 residues long. Germline V gene data show CDR1 as SEHNR and CDR2 as FQNEAQ (reference sequence). CDR3 sequence (DNA): TGTGCCAGCAGCTTAGTAGGTGCAGGCCAGCCCCAGCATTTT. This codes for CASSLVGAGQPQHF.

The chain has TRBV27 and TRBJ2-1, with 7 bases matching TRBD1. With 5 bases clipped from V and 4 bases from J, the junction kept 8 bases outside the gene matches. The CDR3 contains 15 residues. Germline V gene sequence: CDR1 MNHEY, CDR2 SMNVEV (reference sequence). In nucleotides, the CDR3 is TGTGCCAGCAGTCGAATCCGGGACAGTTACAATGAGCAGTTCTTC. Protein sequence: CASSRIRDSYNEQFF.

V gene TRBV9 combines with J gene TRBJ2-3, with D possibly being TRBD1 (6 bases). CDR1 is SGDLS, CDR2 YYNGEE, per germline. The CDR3 has 14 residues. V was pared by 6 bases and J by 4 bases, with 15 bases between. CDR3 sequence reads: CASNNREEADTQYF. CDR3 DNA: TGTGCCAGCAACAACAGGGAAGAGGCAGATACGCAGTATTTT.

This clone has just one count. This chain links TRBV9 with TRBJ2-5; D unclear. The J call is uncertain, as TRBJ2-7 better fits the DNA end. This CDR3 contains 12 residues. Germline loops: CDR1 SGDLS, CDR2 YYNGEE. Written as DNA, the CDR3 is TGTGCCAGCAGCGTAGGGGATTACGAGCAGTACTTC. Protein: CASSVGDYEQYF.

Notes on this clone: The sample has other DNA sequences that encode this CDR3 too. The V call is TRBV27, the J call TRBJ1-5; D not certain. In germline, CDR1 is MNHEY, CDR2 SMNVEV (reference sequence). The CDR3 contains 14 residues. The ends were cut back, 4 bases at V and 2 bases at J, with 9 bases in the middle. CDR3 sequence: CASSWVGGNQPQHF. CDR3 in DNA: TGTGCCAGCAGTTGGGTCGGCGGCAATCAGCCCCAGCATTTT.

The chain combines TRBV11-2 with TRBJ2-7; TRBD1 might be the D (6 bases). The germline CDR1 and CDR2 sequences are SGHAT and FQNNGV. V was trimmed by 4 bases and J by 3 bases, leaving 16 bases between them. The CDR3 covers 15 residues. Written as DNA, the CDR3 is TGTGCCAGCAGCTCCAAGGACAGAGCTCACTACGAGCAGTACTTC. Its protein is CASSSKDRAHYEQYF.

The rearrangement links TRBV25-1 to TRBJ1-1; 7 nucleotides agree with TRBD1. Looked up from germline, CDR1 is MGHDK and CDR2 is SYGVNS. This CDR3 has 15 amino acids. V lost 2 bases, J lost 0 bases, and 3 bases stayed unmatched. The CDR3 sequence is CASSETGTVNTEAFF. CDR3 DNA: TGTGCCAGCAGTGAAACCGGGACAGTGAACACTGAAGCTTTCTTT.

This chain connects TRBV11-3 to TRBJ2-7; TRBD2 is a possible D gene (5 bases). The CDR3 covers 13 residues. Trimming pared 5 bases from V and 7 bases from J, leaving 15 bases between. The germline V gene has CDR1 SGHNT and CDR2 YENEEA. CDR3 coding DNA: TGTGCCAGCAGCGACGACTTGAGAGGGGAGCAGTACTTC. Translation: CASSDDLRGEQYF.

The rearrangement uses TRBV4-3 and TRBJ1-2, with D possibly matching TRBD1 (5 bases). Germline V gene lookup returns CDR1 LGHNA and CDR2 YSLEER. This CDR3 contains 14 residues. V lost 0 bases and J 4 bases, leaving 9 bases between the germline ends. In DNA form, the CDR3 reads TGCGCCAGCAGCCAAGAATGGGGGGTCTATGGCTACACCTTC. Protein sequence: CASSQEWGVYGYTF.

V and J are TRBV27 and TRBJ2-7; 8 positions match TRBD1. This CDR3 contains 14 residues. V lost 5 bases, J lost 3 bases, and 6 bases stayed unmatched. The germline gives CDR1 MNHEY, CDR2 SMNVEV (reference sequence). In DNA form, the CDR3 reads TGTGCCAGCAGTCCGGACAGGGAACGCTACGAGCAGTACTTC. This gives the protein CASSPDRERYEQYF.

The J gene is TRBJ1-2, the V gene TRBV27; D is unclear. CDR1 MNHEY and CDR2 SMNVEV come from the germline V gene (reference sequence). Trimming removed 6 bases from V and 2 bases from J, with 7 bases in between. This CDR3 has 12 residues. CDR3 sequence reads: CASSDGNYGYTF. In DNA, the CDR3 is TGTGCCAGCAGCGACGGGAACTATGGCTACACCTTC.

In this sample, this clone turned up once. The chain is built from TRBV27 and TRBJ1-5; possibly TRBD1 for D (6 bases). The CDR3 is 16 residues long. V dropped 9 bases and J dropped 2 bases, with 20 bases sitting between them. The germline CDR1 and CDR2 sequences are MNHEY and SMNVEV (reference sequence). The CDR3 loop is CASMLRGGGGNQPQHF. In DNA form, the CDR3 reads TGTGCCAGTATGCTTAGGGGGGGCGGTGGCAATCAGCCCCAGCATTTT.